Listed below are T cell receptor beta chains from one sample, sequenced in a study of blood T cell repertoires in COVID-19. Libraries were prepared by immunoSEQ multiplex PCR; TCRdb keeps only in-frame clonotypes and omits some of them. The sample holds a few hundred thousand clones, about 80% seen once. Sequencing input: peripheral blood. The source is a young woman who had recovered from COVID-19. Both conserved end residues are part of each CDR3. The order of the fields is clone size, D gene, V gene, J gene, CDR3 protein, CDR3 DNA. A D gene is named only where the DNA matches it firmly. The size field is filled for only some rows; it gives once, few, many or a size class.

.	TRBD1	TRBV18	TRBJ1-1	CASWDRLNTEAFF	TGTGCCAGCTGGGACAGGTTGAACACTGAAGCTTTCTTT
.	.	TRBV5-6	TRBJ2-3	CASSPGWHTDTQYF	TGTGCCAGCAGCCCAGGGTGGCACACAGATACGCAGTATTTT
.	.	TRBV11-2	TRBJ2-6	CASNGVSGANVLTF	TGTGCCAGCAACGGAGTTTCTGGGGCCAACGTCCTGACTTTC
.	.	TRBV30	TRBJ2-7	CAWSEDSTYEQYF	TGTGCCTGGAGTGAAGACAGCACCTACGAGCAGTACTTC
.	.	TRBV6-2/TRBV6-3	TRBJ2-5	CASSPFRETQYF	TGTGCCAGCAGCCCGTTTAGAGAGACCCAGTACTTC
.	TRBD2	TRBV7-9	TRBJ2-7	CASSFQTSGIYEQYF	TGTGCCAGCAGCTTTCAGACTAGCGGGATCTACGAGCAGTACTTC
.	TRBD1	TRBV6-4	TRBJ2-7	CASKTTGSSYEQYF	TGTGCCAGCAAGACGACAGGGAGCTCCTACGAGCAGTACTTC
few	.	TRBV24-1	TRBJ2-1	CATSARREQFF	TGTGCCACCAGTGCTCGGAGGGAGCAGTTCTTC
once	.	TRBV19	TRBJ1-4	CASVGDNNEKLFF	TGTGCCAGTGTCGGGGACAATAATGAAAAACTGTTTTTT
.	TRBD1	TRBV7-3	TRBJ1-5	CASSPRDRGRGPGNQPQHF	TGTGCCAGCAGCCCGAGGGACAGGGGGCGGGGGCCAGGCAATCAGCCCCAGCATTTT
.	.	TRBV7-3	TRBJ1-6	CASSSGQRDSPLHF	TGTGCCAGCAGTTCAGGACAGCGCGATTCACCCCTCCACTTT
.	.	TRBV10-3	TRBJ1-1	CAISEPPTATEAFF	TGTGCCATCAGTGAACCTCCGACAGCCACTGAAGCTTTCTTT
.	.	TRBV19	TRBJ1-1	CASSFYKNTEAFF	TGTGCCAGTAGTTTTTACAAGAACACTGAAGCTTTCTTT
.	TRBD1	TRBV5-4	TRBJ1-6	CASSIDRGNSPLHF	TGTGCCAGCAGCATAGACAGGGGTAATTCACCCCTCCACTTT
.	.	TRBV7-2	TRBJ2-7	CASSLALGDEQYF	TGTGCCAGCAGCTTAGCTTTGGGCGACGAGCAGTACTTC
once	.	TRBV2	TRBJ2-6	CASSDEISGANVLTF	TGTGCCAGCAGTGATGAGATCTCTGGGGCCAACGTCCTGACTTTC
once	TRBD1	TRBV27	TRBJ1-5	CATRDRAGGHQPQHF	TGTGCCACAAGGGACAGGGCCGGAGGCCATCAGCCCCAGCATTTT
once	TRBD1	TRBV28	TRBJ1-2	CASSLPRQGSNYGYTF	TGTGCCAGCAGTTTGCCCCGACAGGGGTCTAACTATGGCTACACCTTC
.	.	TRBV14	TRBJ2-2	CASSLESGTGELFF	TGTGCCAGCAGCCTCGAGAGTGGCACCGGGGAGCTGTTTTTT
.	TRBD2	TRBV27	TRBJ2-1	CASTPGRGTSFFNEQFF	TGTGCCAGCACCCCCGGCCGGGGGACTAGTTTTTTCAATGAGCAGTTCTTC
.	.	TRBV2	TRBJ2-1	CASSPVGGEYNEQFF	TGTGCCAGCAGTCCCGTTGGGGGCGAATACAATGAGCAGTTCTTC
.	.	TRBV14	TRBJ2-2	CASSLPKGVPLANTGELFF	TGTGCCAGCAGCCTCCCCAAAGGAGTGCCCCTCGCGAACACCGGGGAGCTGTTTTTT
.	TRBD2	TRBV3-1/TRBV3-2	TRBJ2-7	CASSLLTSAYEQYF	TGTGCCAGCAGCCTCTTAACTAGCGCCTACGAGCAGTACTTC
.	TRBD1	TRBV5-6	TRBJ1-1	CASSYFGQGSPEAFF	TGTGCCAGCAGCTATTTTGGACAGGGTTCCCCTGAAGCTTTCTTT
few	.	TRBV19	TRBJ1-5	CASRTSFDRNQPQHF	TGTGCCAGTAGGACTAGTTTCGACAGAAATCAGCCCCAGCATTTT
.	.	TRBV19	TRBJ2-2	CASSLIGTITGELFF	TGTGCCAGTAGCCTCATAGGGACAATCACCGGGGAGCTGTTTTTT
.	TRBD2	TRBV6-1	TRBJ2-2	CASSEVGGVVTGELFF	TGTGCCAGCAGTGAAGTGGGAGGGGTAGTGACCGGGGAGCTGTTTTTT
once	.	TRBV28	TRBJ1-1	CASSFVGGGTEAFF	TGTGCCAGCAGTTTCGTCGGGGGGGGCACTGAAGCTTTCTTT
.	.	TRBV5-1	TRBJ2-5	CASSPSGGSKETQYF	TGCGCCAGCAGCCCCTCGGGGGGCTCAAAAGAGACCCAGTACTTC
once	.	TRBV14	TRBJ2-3	CASSQGAGRSTDTQYF	TGTGCCAGCAGCCAAGGAGCAGGGAGGAGCACAGATACGCAGTATTTT
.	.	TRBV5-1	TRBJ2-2	CASSPFSGRGNTGELFF	TGCGCCAGCAGCCCGTTTTCAGGGCGGGGGAACACCGGGGAGCTGTTTTTT
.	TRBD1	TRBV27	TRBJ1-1	CASSLRGPTEAFF	TGTGCCAGCAGCCTCAGGGGGCCCACTGAAGCTTTCTTT
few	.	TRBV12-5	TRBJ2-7	CASGPTTYEQYF	TGTGCTAGTGGTCCGACAACCTACGAGCAGTACTTC
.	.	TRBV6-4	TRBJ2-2	CASSDEGDKGELFF	TGTGCCAGCAGTGACGAAGGGGATAAGGGGGAGCTGTTTTTT
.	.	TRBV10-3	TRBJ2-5	CAISASGSGGYQETQYF	TGTGCCATCAGTGCTTCCGGAAGCGGAGGCTACCAAGAGACCCAGTACTTC
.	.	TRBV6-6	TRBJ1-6	CASSVGSSYNSPLHF	TGTGCCAGCAGTGTGGGGAGCTCCTATAATTCACCCCTCCACTTT
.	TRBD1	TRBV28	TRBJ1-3	CASSETGGFSGNTIYF	TGTGCCAGCAGTGAGACAGGGGGCTTCTCTGGAAACACCATATATTTT